This TCR beta chain was recovered during a study of T cell repertoires in cytomegalovirus infection. Study information: An indication of both CMV infection and matching HLA type came from public TCR beta signatures.

Study-wide points: HLA-C-restricted, CMV-specific TCR beta clonotypes were dominant ex vivo. Based on cumulative public TCR beta family frequency, carriers of CMV plus the relevant HLA were identified.

TCRdb re-called the reads with MiXCR, one entry per CDR3 protein. This table holds about 260,000 distinct CDR3 sequences, roughly 10% found once. As for this clonotype: Its matching antigen is unknown.

Input material: PBMCs. The TCR comes from a human donor in good health (CMV status not recorded). Some clones in this sample may be carry-over from other donors' samples.

CDR3 DNA sequence: TGCGCCAGCAGCTTGGAGCGGCTTCGGTTGAATGAGCAGTTCTTC. Residues: CASSLERLRLNEQFF. The chain recombines TRBV5-1 with TRBJ2-1, with D maybe TRBD2 (5 bases). Per germline, CDR1 SGHRS and CDR2 YFSETQ. V was shortened by 0 bases and J by 7 bases, with 14 bases between the two germline ends. This CDR3 has 15 residues.